These T cell receptor beta chains were read from a single sample in a study of cytomegalovirus exposure and HLA in healthy donors. The repertoire was sequenced with immunoSEQ multiplex PCR; TCRdb's copy has only in-frame clones and lacks some. The profile shows approximately 130,000 clones, 60% to 80% of them singletons. The sequencing sample was made of PBMCs. Receptors were obtained from a man aged 50-59 years in good health and CMV-seronegative. CDR3s leave out the opening cysteine and the closing phenylalanine or tryptophan.

cdr3_aa	j_call	v_call
ASSMVARSNEQF	TRBJ2-1	TRBV19
ASRGDSMGTDTQY	TRBJ2-3	TRBV27
ASSPGTSGGREY	TRBJ2-5	TRBV7-3
ASSWSGSVNEQF	TRBJ2-1	TRBV19
ASSVGGYEQY	TRBJ2-7	TRBV19
ASSQDGFSGIQETQY	TRBJ2-5	TRBV4-1
ASSLGAGGNTEAF	TRBJ1-1	TRBV7-9
ASSKGLGYEQY	TRBJ2-7	TRBV28
ASVSDPYEQY	TRBJ2-7	TRBV6-4
ASSIDRGTGELF	TRBJ2-2	TRBV19
ASSEARRITYEQY	TRBJ2-7	TRBV2
ASSSGRTEAF	TRBJ1-1	TRBV5-6
ASSLVGQGGQETQY	TRBJ2-5	TRBV5-1
ASSQGLPDTQY	TRBJ2-3	TRBV4-1
AWSRGASANYGYT	TRBJ1-2	TRBV30
SGRTGENTEAF	TRBJ1-1	TRBV29-1
ASSYSGGFSYEQY	TRBJ2-7	TRBV6-6
ASRSNGASSNQPQH	TRBJ1-5	TRBV28
ASSLGLANYNEQF	TRBJ2-1	TRBV11-3
ATAASPSTDTQY	TRBJ2-3	TRBV7-3
ASSPPGLAGNTGELF	TRBJ2-2	TRBV18
ASSFTGGLNYGYT	TRBJ1-2	TRBV5-4
SGRQGTTQH	TRBJ1-5	TRBV29-1
ASSPDTSPYNEQF	TRBJ2-1	TRBV2
ASRGGDSEQF	TRBJ2-1	TRBV6-5
SVSPTVWTREYNEQF	TRBJ2-1	TRBV29-1
ASSPAGGNIQY	TRBJ2-4	TRBV16
ASRPGRLARNEQF	TRBJ2-1	TRBV6-5
ASSDAAPGGGTEAF	TRBJ1-1	TRBV2
ASQEGDRTYEQY	TRBJ2-7	TRBV28
AISRDREGGNTEAF	TRBJ1-1	TRBV10-3
ASSPAGVRVYTGELF	TRBJ2-2	TRBV28
ASSSWDRHTGELF	TRBJ2-2	TRBV28
ASSAGTSNTGELF	TRBJ2-2	TRBV9
ASSTLGREGGNEQF	TRBJ2-1	TRBV19
ASSLGDRAYEQY	TRBJ2-7	TRBV5-1
SVEVALAGGEQF	TRBJ2-1	TRBV29-1
ASSLGRGNYGYT	TRBJ1-2	TRBV7-2
ASSLGWGVKLF	TRBJ1-4	TRBV7-2
ATSREKKRNEQF	TRBJ2-1	TRBV15
AWSHTGGASEKLF	TRBJ1-4	TRBV30
ASSYSTSGSYEQY	TRBJ2-7	TRBV6-5
ASSLGRSGTEAF	TRBJ1-1	TRBV5-4
ASSPEMGGQYEQY	TRBJ2-7	TRBV5-1
ASSPGEGPPQH	TRBJ1-5	TRBV11-1